This passage covers 18 T cell receptor beta chains from one sample sequenced in a study of T cell changes during pregnancy in multiple sclerosis. The repertoire was sequenced with immunoSEQ multiplex PCR; TCRdb's copy has only in-frame clones and lacks some. The sample shows roughly 38,000 clones, more than 75% of them seen only once. Sequenced material: CD8+ T cells from peripheral blood mononuclear cells, taken in the third trimester of pregnancy. The receptors come from a female donor with multiple sclerosis, enrolled in a pregnancy study.

The gene calls are TRBV28 and TRBJ2-3; tentative D call: TRBD2 (5 bases). V lost 4 bases, J lost 2 bases, and 16 bases lay in between. This CDR3 spans 16 amino acids. CDR1 is MDHEN, CDR2 SYDVKM, per germline. CDR3 DNA sequence: TGTGCCAGCAGTTCCTCACTAGAGAGGTACACAGATACGCAGTATTTT. Its translation is CASSSSLERYTDTQYF.

This chain links TRBV6-1 with TRBJ1-6; TRBD1 might be the D (5 bases). Germline-derived CDR1 and CDR2 are MNHNS and SASEGT. CDR3 size: 17 residues. The V end lost 2 bases, the J end lost 6 bases, and 17 bases lay between the germline ends. CDR3 sequence (DNA): TGTGCCAGCAGTGAACCCGCCGGGGGGGAAATTAATTCACCCCTCCACTTT. It yields the protein CASSEPAGGEINSPLHF.

This clone was seen a single time. The CDR3 nucleotides are TGCGCCAGCAGCCCCCGGACCGGGACAGCATACAATGAGCAGTTCTTC. Translating it yields CASSPRTGTAYNEQFF. The chain recombines TRBV4-3 with TRBJ2-1; 7 bases match TRBD1. Germline V gene sequence: CDR1 LGHNA, CDR2 YSLEER. V gave up 4 bases and J gave up 4 bases; unmatched junction bases: 10. CDR3 length: 16 amino acids.

The chain couples TRBV11-2 to TRBJ2-7; TRBD1 might be the D (6 bases). The CDR3 is 15 amino acids. The V end was cut by 5 bases, the J end by 6 bases, with 20 bases between. The germline V gene encodes CDR1 SGHAT and CDR2 FQNNGV. Here the CDR3 DNA reads TGTGCCAGCAGCGGGGGCAACAGGGTCCCAGGCGAGCAGTACTTC. Translated, it gives CASSGGNRVPGEQYF.

This clone was recorded many times. The V gene is TRBV6-6, the J gene TRBJ2-3; a weak D match, TRBD2 (6 bases). The CDR3 runs to 14 residues. Germline CDR1 MNHNY, CDR2 SVGAGI (reference sequence). V lost 8 bases to trimming and J lost 8 bases, with 20 bases between them. The CDR3 loop is CASAVAGDSGTQYF. The CDR3 DNA is TGTGCCAGCGCAGTCGCCGGGGACTCGGGTACGCAGTATTTT.

The chain recombines TRBV6-1 with TRBJ2-5; weak D call: TRBD1 (6 bases). V gave up 1 base and J gave up 5 bases, with 14 bases separating them. Germline loops: CDR1 MNHNS, CDR2 SASEGT. The CDR3 has 15 amino acids. CDR3: CASSEGQGMSETQYF. As DNA, the CDR3 is TGTGCCAGCAGTGAAGGGCAGGGGATGTCGGAGACCCAGTACTTC.

This chain links TRBV4-3 with TRBJ1-1, with 7 nucleotides matching TRBD1. Per the germline V gene, CDR1 is LGHNA and CDR2 is YSLEER. The ends lost 4 bases at V and 5 bases at J; junction bases unmatched: 10. CDR3 length equals 15 residues. The CDR3 reads CASSRDRQGRTEAFF. The CDR3 DNA reads TGCGCCAGCAGCCGAGATAGACAGGGTCGGACTGAAGCTTTCTTT.

The J gene is TRBJ2-2, the V gene TRBV28, with a possible D match to TRBD1 (6 bases). The CDR3 sequence is 16 residues long. The germline V and J ends were trimmed by 5 bases and 0 bases, with 13 bases remaining between them. The germline V gene has CDR1 MDHEN and CDR2 SYDVKM. CDR3 amino acids: CASSRQDPANTGELFF. The CDR3 nucleotides read TGTGCCAGCAGTCGACAGGACCCCGCGAACACCGGGGAGCTGTTTTTT.

The rearrangement links TRBV11-2 to TRBJ2-1; 11 bases align to TRBD2. Germline assignment: CDR1 SGHAT and CDR2 FQNNGV. V trimming: 1 base; J trimming: 10 bases; junction bases outside the gene matches: 3. CDR3 length: 14 residues. CDR3 region: CASSLASSGGEQFF. The CDR3, as DNA: TGTGCCAGCAGCTTAGCTTCTAGCGGGGGGGAGCAGTTCTTC.

The chain links TRBV19 to TRBJ2-1; D perhaps matches TRBD1 (7 bases). This CDR3 comprises 15 residues. Germline V gene data show CDR1 as LNHDA and CDR2 as SQIVND (reference sequence). Trimming took 2 bases from V and 4 from J, leaving 12 bases between them. This CDR3 is CASSIWAGGYNEQFF. CDR3 DNA: TGTGCCAGTAGTATATGGGCAGGGGGGTACAATGAGCAGTTCTTC.

This chain links TRBV13 with TRBJ1-6; D is uncertain. The CDR3 runs to 15 residues. V lost 2 bases, J lost 8 bases, and 13 bases lay in between. Germline CDR1 and CDR2: PRHDT and FYEKMQ (reference sequence). The chain's CDR3 is CASSLSLGVDSPLHF. Here the CDR3 DNA reads TGTGCCAGCAGCTTATCTCTGGGAGTAGATTCACCCCTCCACTTT.

The V and J genes are TRBV30 and TRBJ2-7; 9 bases align to TRBD1. This CDR3 is built from 13 residues. Germline CDR1 GTSNPN, CDR2 SVGIG (reference sequence). J gave up 2 bases and V 5 bases, and 4 bases lay outside the gene matches. The CDR3: CAWSTGGPYEQYF. The DNA of the CDR3 is TGTGCCTGGTCGACAGGGGGACCCTACGAGCAGTACTTC.

By its share, this clone is medium-sized. The chain is built from TRBV7-9 and TRBJ2-3; the D gene is possibly TRBD2 (6 bases). V was clipped by 0 bases and J by 5 bases, with 15 bases between them. The CDR3 has 16 amino acids. Germline CDR1 reads SEHNR; CDR2 reads FQNEAQ (reference sequence). CDR3 loop: CASSLAFGGAIDTQYF. DNA of the CDR3: TGTGCCAGCAGCTTAGCGTTTGGCGGGGCTATAGATACGCAGTATTTT. The full variable domain, completed using reference TRBV7-9 and TRBJ2-3, is DTGVSQNPRHKITKRGQNVTFRCDPISEHNRLYWYRQTLGQGPEFLTYFQNEAQLEKSRLLSDRFSAERPKGSFSTLEIQRTEQGDSAMYLCASSLAFGGAIDTQYFGPGTRLTVL.

The chain couples TRBV6-4 to TRBJ2-3; 12 nucleotides agree with TRBD1. CDR3 length: 15 residues. V was pared by 2 bases and J by 4 bases, with 1 base of the junction left unmatched. Per the germline V gene, CDR1 is MRHNA and CDR2 is SNTAGT. The CDR3 loop is CASSDGTGGADTQYF. CDR3 DNA sequence: TGTGCCAGCAGTGACGGGACAGGGGGCGCAGATACGCAGTATTTT.

This clone has just one count. The chain uses TRBV5-5 and TRBJ2-7, with D perhaps matching TRBD1 (6 bases). The CDR3 has 15 amino acids. Germline V lookup: CDR1 SGHKS, CDR2 YYEKEE (reference sequence). With 3 bases removed from V and 0 bases from J, the gap between germline ends came to 13 bases. The CDR3 is CASSWSRGVSYEQYF. CDR3 sequence (DNA): TGTGCCAGCAGCTGGAGCAGGGGCGTCTCCTACGAGCAGTACTTC.

The rearrangement uses TRBV5-6 and TRBJ2-1; tentative D call: TRBD2 (6 bases). V lost 3 bases to trimming and J lost 1 base, with 17 bases between them. The CDR3 consists of 17 residues. Germline CDR1 and CDR2: SGHDT and YYEEEE. CDR3 nucleotide sequence: TGTGCCAGCAGCTCCGACGGGGAGGCCCCATCCTACAATGAGCAGTTCTTC. It translates to CASSSDGEAPSYNEQFF.

V is TRBV6-5 and J is TRBJ1-2, with TRBD1 matching over 7 bases. CDR3 size: 15 residues. From germline, CDR1 is MNHEY and CDR2 SVGAGI. The ends lost 0 bases at V and 0 bases at J; junction bases unmatched: 1. CDR3 sequence reads: CASSYSGTANYGYTF. The CDR3 nucleotides are TGTGCCAGCAGTTACTCGGGGACAGCTAACTATGGCTACACCTTC.

The CDR3 DNA sequence: TGTGCCTGGAGTCTTGGACAGAACACTGAAGCTTTCTTT. Amino acid sequence: CAWSLGQNTEAFF. V is TRBV30 and J is TRBJ1-1; a weak D match, TRBD1 (5 bases). Between the trimmed V and J ends, which lost 2 bases and 1 base, there was a span of 8 bases. Germline lookup yields CDR1 GTSNPN and CDR2 SVGIG (reference sequence). This CDR3 spans 13 amino acids.